The sample holds a few counts of the clone carrying this T cell receptor (beta chain). This sample was included in a study of blood T cell repertoires in COVID-19. Across the whole study: The United States, Italy and Spain supplied acute and convalescent COVID-19 samples.

Authors' data handling: Amplification of reference gene primers was used by the study to estimate nucleated cell counts. Only in-frame clones appear in the TCRdb table, and some are missing; sequencing was by immunoSEQ multiplex PCR. V and J calls and clone size are as listed in that table; D and trimming were resolved from the DNA. The sample includes about 55,000 clones, about 85% seen only once; the top ten take 16%. The CDR3 length is 16 residues. Trimming stripped 2 bases from V and 0 bases from J, with 12 bases between. Germline-derived CDR1 and CDR2 are MNHEY and SVGAGI. This rearrangement joins TRBV6-5 to TRBJ2-3; no definite D call. This TCR was recovered from a human donor in a cohort sampled during active COVID-19. The specimen sequenced was peripheral blood. The CDR3 protein is CASSYTSPTSTDTQYF. CDR3 in DNA: TGTGCCAGCAGTTACACCTCACCGACTAGCACAGATACGCAGTATTTT.